This T cell receptor beta chain was documented in a study of blood T cell repertoires in COVID-19. Study summary: COVID-19 samples collected from the United States, Italy and Spain covered acute and convalescent phases. The cDNA or gDNA used as material had been derived from T cells, B-cell-depleted T cells, or PBMCs.

CDR1 is MDHEN and CDR2 is SYDVKM in the germline V gene. The CDR3 is 15 residues long. Unmatched junction bases numbered 13, after V lost 7 bases and J lost 8 bases. Authors' data handling: Amplified reference gene primers provided the basis for estimating nucleated cell counts. TCRdb's copy holds only in-frame clones and misses some; the assay was immunoSEQ multiplex PCR. V and J calls and clone size come straight from that table; D and trimming were deduced from the DNA. Of approximately 69,000 clones in the sample, roughly 70% were seen once. This sequence originates from a man aged 60 to 75 with acute or convalescent COVID-19. The sample taken for sequencing was peripheral blood. The chain links TRBV28 to TRBJ2-1; 8 bases line up with TRBD2. As DNA, the CDR3 is TGTGCCAGCACCTCTCGGGGACTAGTGGTCGATGAGCAGTTCTTC. Its protein product is CASTSRGLVVDEQFF.